Listed here are 15 T cell receptor beta chains from one sample, sequenced in a study of cytomegalovirus exposure and HLA in healthy donors. Primers included in the PCR were 60 Vbeta and 13 Jbeta primers. Clones were read by immunoSEQ multiplex PCR, and TCRdb kept only the in-frame ones, dropping some. Here the sample spans 130,000 or so clones, 61% being singletons. Sequencing was carried out using PBMCs. These receptors all stem from a male donor in good health and CMV-seronegative.

This clone was detected only a few times. CDR3 loop: CASSAQGDSATEAFF. The CDR3 nucleotides read TGTGCCAGTAGTGCCCAGGGGGATTCGGCGACTGAAGCTTTCTTT. The chain links TRBV19 to TRBJ1-1; the match to TRBD1 covers 7 bases. Looked up from germline, CDR1 is LNHDA and CDR2 is SQIVND (reference sequence). V dropped 5 bases and J dropped 5; count of bases not matched to a gene: 11. CDR3 length: 15 residues.

This clone showed up just once. The chain combines TRBV2 with TRBJ1-6, with 8 nucleotides matching TRBD1. J lost 4 bases, V lost 6 bases, and 2 bases had no gene match. There are 14 residues in the CDR3. Germline lookup yields CDR1 SNHLY and CDR2 FYNNEI. This CDR3 reads CASRDRVYNSPLHF. CDR3 nucleotide sequence: TGTGCCAGCAGGGACAGGGTATATAATTCACCCCTCCACTTT. Complete variable domain (other parts from reference TRBV2 and TRBJ1-6): EPEVTQTPSHQVTQMGQEVILRCVPISNHLYFYWYRQILGQKVEFLVSFYNNEISEKSEIFDDQFSVERPDGSNFTLKIRSTKLEDSAMYFCASRDRVYNSPLHFGNGTRLTVT.

This clone was counted once. The chain recombines TRBV7-2 with TRBJ2-1; D is perhaps TRBD1 (6 bases). This CDR3 contains 14 residues. Germline V gene sequence: CDR1 SGHTA, CDR2 FQGNSA. Between the trimmed V and J ends, which lost 2 bases and 3 bases, there was a span of 8 bases. CDR3 sequence (DNA): TGTGCCAGCAGCTTAAGGACAGACTACAATGAGCAGTTCTTC. Amino acid sequence: CASSLRTDYNEQFF.

This chain uses TRBV7-9 with TRBJ1-1; 8 nucleotides match TRBD1. The CDR3 length is 15 residues. Germline V gene lookup returns CDR1 SEHNR and CDR2 FQNEAQ (reference sequence). The V segment lost 2 bases and the J segment 7 bases; nucleotides outside the gene matches: 9. Written as DNA, the CDR3 is TGTGCCAGCAGCTTAATGGGACAGGTTGGTGGTGAAGCTTTCTTT. It specifies CASSLMGQVGGEAFF. Combining the CDR3 with reference TRBV7-9 and TRBJ1-1 gives the whole variable domain DTGVSQNPRHKITKRGQNVTFRCDPISEHNRLYWYRQTLGQGPEFLTYFQNEAQLEKSRLLSDRFSAERPKGSFSTLEIQRTEQGDSAMYLCASSLMGQVGGEAFFGQGTRLTVV.

The CDR3, as DNA: TGTGCCAGCTCAACTCGGACTAGCGGGGGGTCCTACGAGCAGTACTTC. Translation: CASSTRTSGGSYEQYF. V usage is TRBV18 and J usage is TRBJ2-7; 14 nucleotides align to TRBD2. The CDR3 extends over 16 amino acids. After removal of 5 bases from V and 1 base from J, the junction contained 4 bases not matched to a gene. Looked up from germline, CDR1 is KGHSH and CDR2 is LQKENI.

The J gene is TRBJ2-7, the V gene TRBV4-3; 11 bases align to TRBD1. The CDR3 contains 15 residues. Germline assignment: CDR1 LGHNA and CDR2 YSLEER. V lost 1 base to trimming and J lost 6 bases; unmatched junction nucleotides: 5. CDR3 residues: CASSQVGQGASEQYF. In DNA form, the CDR3 reads TGCGCCAGCAGCCAAGTAGGACAGGGGGCGAGCGAGCAGTACTTC.

The chain carries TRBV30 and TRBJ2-1; D might be TRBD1 (5 bases). Germline-derived CDR1 and CDR2 are GTSNPN and SVGIG (reference sequence). Trimming left V 3 bases short and J 8 bases short, with 11 bases between. The CDR3 has 12 residues. The CDR3 loop is CAWRGHDDEQFF. The CDR3 coding sequence is TGTGCCTGGAGGGGGCATGATGATGAGCAGTTCTTC.

As concerns this clone: Germline is not matched at one junction end, which may reflect a read error. The V call is TRBV14, the J call TRBJ1-2; no definite D call. Per germline, CDR1 SGHDN and CDR2 FVKESK. The CDR3 runs to 15 residues. Here the CDR3 DNA reads TGTGCCAGCAGCCAAGGATCCGGGGATACTTATGGCTACCCCTTC. Translating it yields CASSQGSGDTYGYPF.

The J gene is TRBJ2-1, the V gene TRBV27, with TRBD1 matching 7 bases. The CDR3 has 15 residues. The J segment lost 7 bases and the V segment lost 4 bases, leaving 10 bases of the junction unmatched. Germline CDR1 is MNHEY and CDR2 is SMNVEV (reference sequence). This chain's CDR3 is CASSSYRGSGNEQFF. CDR3 in DNA: TGTGCCAGCAGTTCGTACAGGGGATCGGGGAATGAGCAGTTCTTC.

This chain links TRBV10-3 with TRBJ1-2, with a possible D match to TRBD1 (5 bases). CDR1 and CDR2 (germline): ENHRY, SYGVKD. CDR3 size: 15 residues. Trimming took off 7 bases at V and 4 bases at J, with 19 bases between the two ends. The CDR3 nucleotides read TGTGCCATCACGTCGGGGGGGGACCCCTTCTATGGCTACACCTTC. Translating gives CAITSGGDPFYGYTF.

This clone was observed a single time. The V call is TRBV4-1, the J call TRBJ1-5; no definite D call. Trimming stripped 0 bases from V and 3 bases from J, with 9 bases between. Per the germline V gene, CDR1 is MGHRA and CDR2 is YSYEKL. The CDR3 runs to 15 residues. The CDR3 here is CASSQDIEYNQPQHF. The CDR3 DNA reads as TGCGCCAGCAGCCAAGATATAGAGTACAATCAGCCCCAGCATTTT.

The chain has TRBV6-6 and TRBJ2-5; TRBD1 might be the D (5 bases). Matching the DNA end better, TRBJ2-7 makes the J call doubtful. The CDR3 loop spans 15 amino acids. Germline CDR1 MNHNY, CDR2 SVGAGI (reference sequence). CDR3 DNA sequence: TGTGCCAGCAGTTACAACGACCCCTCAGGGAACGAGCAGTACTTC. Its protein product is CASSYNDPSGNEQYF.

The rearrangement links TRBV29-1 to TRBJ1-2, with 11 bases lining up with TRBD1. This CDR3 region has 18 residues. CDR1 SQVTM and CDR2 ANQGSEA come from the germline V gene. Losses at the gene ends were 4 bases for V and 3 bases for J; bases not matched to a gene: 16. Written as DNA, the CDR3 is TGCAGCGTTGTCGGGTCGGGGGTGCGGGACAGGGGGTACTATGGCTACACCTTC. It is translated as CSVVGSGVRDRGYYGYTF.

V and J are TRBV6-1 and TRBJ1-1; maybe TRBD1 (6 bases). The germline gives CDR1 MNHNS, CDR2 SASEGT. The CDR3 has 14 amino acids. Between the trimmed V and J ends, which lost 8 bases and 3 bases, there was a span of 16 bases. The chain's CDR3 is CASRSGRGYTEAFF. DNA of the CDR3: TGTGCCAGCCGATCGGGAAGGGGGTACACTGAAGCTTTCTTT.

This clone showed up just a few times. The chain links TRBV10-3 to TRBJ1-5; possibly TRBD1 for D (5 bases). Trimming took off 8 bases at V and 6 bases at J, with 8 bases between the two ends. The CDR3 loop spans 11 amino acids. Germline CDR1 is ENHRY and CDR2 is SYGVKD. The DNA for the CDR3 is TGTGCCATCGGAACAGGTCAGCCCCAGCATTTT. It encodes CAIGTGQPQHF.